This TCR beta chain was identified in a study of radiotherapy plus CTLA-4 blockade in lung cancer. Points on this clone: Its antigen is not known.

Overall study results and limits: Once radiotherapy plus ipilimumab had been given, TCR clones derived from tumor expanded in blood.

CDR3 size: 15 residues. V trimming: 4 bases; J trimming: 6 bases; junction bases outside the gene matches: 6. In germline, CDR1 is SGHKS, CDR2 YYEKEE (reference sequence). The assay was immunoSEQ multiplex PCR, and TCRdb's table has in-frame clones only and misses some. This table has about 45,000 clones, approximately 62% appearing once. Sequenced here: peripheral blood, sampled from a patient treated with radiotherapy plus ipilimumab. The origin of this receptor is a human donor with non-small cell lung cancer who had a partial response to radiotherapy plus ipilimumab. The chain uses TRBV5-5 and TRBJ1-4, with 10 bases fitting TRBD1. CDR3 amino acids: CASSKAGTGDEKLFF. The CDR3 DNA sequence: TGTGCCAGCAGCAAGGCCGGGACAGGGGATGAAAAACTGTTTTTT.